The 19 T cell receptor beta chains below come from one sample, sequenced in a study of cytomegalovirus exposure and HLA in healthy donors. Amplification used 60 Vbeta primers and 13 Jbeta primers. Method: immunoSEQ multiplex PCR; TCRdb's copy keeps in-frame clones and lacks some. Of 150,000 to 200,000 clones listed, 76% are singletons. The sequencing input was PBMCs. These receptors all come from a man younger than 35 in good health and CMV-seronegative.

The V and J genes are TRBV9 and TRBJ2-3, with D possibly TRBD1 on 6 matching bases. This CDR3 contains 16 residues. Germline CDR1 SGDLS, CDR2 YYNGEE. Trimming removed 0 bases from V and 0 bases from J, with 11 bases in between. The CDR3 sequence is CASSVDGDISTDTQYF. The CDR3 DNA sequence: TGTGCCAGCAGCGTAGACGGGGACATTAGCACAGATACGCAGTATTTT.

This chain connects TRBV6-5 to TRBJ2-7; D is undetermined. V was trimmed by 2 bases and J by 2 bases, leaving 7 bases between them. From germline, CDR1 is MNHEY and CDR2 SVGAGI. The CDR3 has 13 amino acids. The CDR3 loop is CASSYRPTYEQYF. The CDR3 nucleotides are TGTGCCAGCAGTTACCGCCCTACCTACGAGCAGTACTTC.

The V gene is TRBV2, the J gene TRBJ1-5; a weak D match, TRBD1 (5 bases). Germline V gives CDR1 SNHLY, CDR2 FYNNEI. CDR3 length equals 14 residues. V lost 5 bases to trimming and J lost 3 bases, with 11 bases between them. The CDR3 DNA sequence: TGTGCCAGCAGTCCCCAGGGCCTCAATCAGCCCCAGCATTTT. Protein product: CASSPQGLNQPQHF.

The gene calls are TRBV5-6 and TRBJ2-7; the D gene is possibly TRBD1 (5 bases). The CDR3 runs 13 residues. Germline assignment: CDR1 SGHDT and CDR2 YYEEEE. Trimming left V 2 bases short and J 5 bases short, with 11 bases between. The CDR3 protein is CASSLGRVDEQYF. The CDR3 region has the DNA TGTGCCAGCAGCTTAGGCAGGGTCGACGAGCAGTACTTC. The full variable domain, its missing parts supplied by reference TRBV5-6 and TRBJ2-7, is DAGVTQSPTHLIKTRGQQVTLRCSPKSGHDTVSWYQQALGQGPQFIFQYYEEEERQRGNFPDRFSGHQFPNYSSELNVNALLLGDSALYLCASSLGRVDEQYFGPGTRLTVT.

The table lists this clone with a few counts. The chain employs TRBV19 and TRBJ1-1; TRBD1 agrees at 7 bases. This CDR3 has 15 residues. CDR1 and CDR2 (germline): LNHDA, SQIVND (reference sequence). The trim removed 7 bases at V and 0 bases at J, leaving 8 bases unmatched. CDR3 loop: CASTDRTLMNTEAFF. In DNA, the CDR3 is TGTGCCAGTACGGACAGGACCCTCATGAACACTGAAGCTTTCTTT.

The genes are TRBV11-1 and TRBJ2-1; 9 nucleotides line up with TRBD1. Per germline, CDR1 SGHAT and CDR2 FQDESV (reference sequence). V gave up 5 bases and J gave up 7 bases; unmatched junction bases: 12. The CDR3 has 16 amino acids. The CDR3 nucleotides are TGTGCCAGCAGCCCCCACGCCGGGACAGGGCGGAATGAGCAGTTCTTC. Encoded protein: CASSPHAGTGRNEQFF.

The chain recombines TRBV28 with TRBJ1-3; maybe TRBD1 (5 bases). CDR1 MDHEN and CDR2 SYDVKM come from the germline V gene. This CDR3 has 15 residues. Trimming cost V 2 bases and J 4 bases, with 12 bases left between them. CDR3 sequence: CASSLGQGTGNTIYF. In DNA, the CDR3 is TGTGCCAGCAGTTTAGGGCAGGGTACAGGAAACACCATATATTTT.

The chain has TRBV18 and TRBJ1-6; 11 bases line up with TRBD1. The germline gives CDR1 KGHSH, CDR2 LQKENI. Trimming took 4 bases from V and 10 from J; bases not matched to a gene: 6. The CDR3 is 15 residues long. The CDR3 sequence is CASSRLGQGVSPLHF. The DNA for the CDR3 is TGTGCCAGCTCACGTTTGGGACAGGGGGTATCACCCCTCCACTTT.

This sequence joins TRBV5-1 and TRBJ1-2; TRBD1 agrees at 10 bases. This CDR3 is built from 15 residues. The V gene's germline CDR1 is SGHRS and CDR2 YFSETQ. The trim removed 4 bases at V and 7 bases at J, leaving 10 bases unmatched. The CDR3 spells CASSPSGTGVSGYTF. The CDR3 coding sequence is TGCGCCAGCAGCCCATCCGGGACAGGGGTATCTGGCTACACCTTC.

The V and J genes are TRBV28 and TRBJ1-2; TRBD1 agrees at 9 bases. Unmatched junction bases numbered 4, after V lost 3 bases and J lost 2 bases. Germline assignment: CDR1 MDHEN and CDR2 SYDVKM. The CDR3 has 15 residues. The CDR3 is CASSLRQGGNYGYTF. The CDR3 nucleotides read TGTGCCAGCAGTTTGAGACAGGGGGGGAACTATGGCTACACCTTC.

This sequence joins TRBV10-3 and TRBJ1-1, with D maybe TRBD1 (6 bases). The ends were cut back, 2 bases at V and 7 bases at J, with 14 bases in the middle. The CDR3 spans 14 residues. Germline loops: CDR1 ENHRY, CDR2 SYGVKD. CDR3 loop: CAISEDRLGIEAFF. The CDR3 DNA reads TGTGCCATCAGTGAGGACAGGTTAGGGATTGAAGCTTTCTTT.

This clone has only a few counts. This chain joins TRBV4-2 and TRBJ2-3; tentative D call: TRBD2 (6 bases). This CDR3 is built from 15 residues. Deletions cut 1 base from V and 0 bases from J, with 8 bases between. Looked up from germline, CDR1 is LGHNA and CDR2 is YNFKEQ. CDR3 sequence reads: CASSQAAGSTDTQYF. The CDR3 nucleotides are TGTGCCAGCAGCCAAGCGGCGGGAAGCACAGATACGCAGTATTTT.

The rearrangement uses TRBV29-1 and TRBJ1-6, with no clear D. The CDR3 is 17 amino acids. Germline CDR1 and CDR2: SQVTM and ANQGSEA. V dropped 1 base and J dropped 0 bases, with 13 bases sitting between them. The CDR3 reads CSVEVSSLSSYNSPLHF. CDR3 coding DNA: TGCAGCGTTGAAGTAAGCTCCCTTAGCTCCTATAATTCACCCCTCCACTTT.

This chain uses TRBV19 with TRBJ1-2, with D possibly TRBD1 on 5 matching bases. CDR1 LNHDA and CDR2 SQIVND come from the germline V gene (reference sequence). The CDR3 length is 13 residues. Trimming shortened V by 1 base and J by 6 bases, and 9 bases separated the two germline ends. The CDR3 protein is CASSIVGGDGYTF. In DNA, the CDR3 is TGTGCCAGTAGTATAGTTGGAGGGGATGGCTACACCTTC.

Only a few counts were recorded for this clone. This chain connects TRBV30 to TRBJ1-5; D is unclear. Germline CDR1 is GTSNPN and CDR2 is SVGIG (reference sequence). V was clipped by 2 bases and J by 2 bases, with 16 bases between them. The CDR3 is 16 residues long. The chain's CDR3 is CAWSLEGPGGNQPQHF. CDR3 coding DNA: TGTGCCTGGAGTTTAGAGGGCCCTGGGGGCAATCAGCCCCAGCATTTT.

This clone turned up a few times. The chain uses TRBV30 and TRBJ2-1; 10 positions match TRBD2. The germline V gene encodes CDR1 GTSNPN and CDR2 SVGIG (reference sequence). V gave up 4 bases and J gave up 7 bases; unmatched junction bases: 7. The CDR3 is 14 residues long. CDR3 bases: TGTGCCTGGACCGGGACTAGCGTTTCGAATGAGCAGTTCTTC. Protein product: CAWTGTSVSNEQFF.

DNA for the CDR3: TGTGCCAGCAGCTTGGGGACAGGGGCCTACGAGCAGTACTTC. Translation gives CASSLGTGAYEQYF. The chain uses TRBV11-2 and TRBJ2-7, with 10 positions matching TRBD1. Germline values: CDR1 SGHAT, CDR2 FQNNGV. The CDR3 totals 14 residues. With V trimmed by 3 bases and J by 2 bases, 1 base remained unmatched.

This clone was counted between two and nine times. The genes are TRBV6-1 and TRBJ2-5; 7 bases match TRBD2. Germline values: CDR1 MNHNS, CDR2 SASEGT. V lost 4 bases, J lost 2 bases, and 16 bases stayed unmatched. The CDR3 has 18 residues. CDR3 DNA sequence: TGTGCCAGCAGTGTGTTCGAGCGGGACGTACTAACGCAAGAGACCCAGTACTTC. Translation gives CASSVFERDVLTQETQYF.

CDR3 bases: TGTGCCAGCAGTAACGCGGGAGAGGTCTACGAGCAGTACTTC. Residues: CASSNAGEVYEQYF. The genes are TRBV28 and TRBJ2-7, with 7 bases identical to TRBD2. CDR1 and CDR2 (germline): MDHEN, SYDVKM. This CDR3 has 14 amino acids. J gave up 3 bases and V 5 bases, and 7 bases lay outside the gene matches.